The clone carrying this T cell receptor beta chain was detected only a few times. The sample originates from a study of blood T cells in healthy people across ages. PBMCs, at least 7 million per sample, were isolated. A second PCR of about 6 to 11 cycles used a sample-barcoded 5' primer and a J-beta primer mix. TCRdb re-called the 5' RACE reads through MiXCR, storing one row per CDR3 protein. The data show approximately 1.5 million distinct CDR3 sequences, with roughly 30% seen just once and about 10% held by the top ten. Material: blood. The sequence derives from a woman aged 25 to 45 in good health.

CDR3 sequence reads: CASSVGLEGGEKLFF. CDR3 nucleotide sequence: TGTGCCAGCAGCGTAGGGTTGGAGGGCGGTGAAAAACTGTTTTTT. The V and J genes are TRBV9 and TRBJ1-4; D gene uncertain. CDR1 is SGDLS and CDR2 is YYNGEE in the germline V gene. V shed 0 bases and J shed 7 bases, with 13 bases lying between them. The CDR3 extends over 15 amino acids.